These T cell receptor beta chains were read from a single sample in a study of human T cells and chemical hapten exposure. MiXCR, applied by TCRdb to the RACE reads, yields one record per CDR3 protein. Among more than 85,000 distinct CDR3 sequences, around 35% were seen once, and the ten largest hold about 2.7%. The sequences come from whole blood, collected in connection with sensitization to the hapten diphenylcyclopropenone (DPC). Receptor source: a man between 40 and 49 years old with alopecia areata. Some clones in this sample may be carry-over from other donors' samples. Both conserved end residues are part of each CDR3. D genes are given only for firm matches. The size entry is marked missing in some rows and otherwise reads once, few, many or a size class.

D gene: TRBD2
J gene: TRBJ2-3
V gene: TRBV5-4
clone size: NA
CDR3 protein: CASSRTSQSTDTQYF
CDR3 DNA: TGTGCCAGCAGCCGGACTAGCCAAAGCACAGATACGCAGTATTTT

D gene: NA
J gene: TRBJ2-3
V gene: TRBV13
clone size: NA
CDR3 protein: CASSSLSSNTDTQYF
CDR3 DNA: TGTGCCAGCAGCTCCCTCAGTTCAAACACAGATACGCAGTATTTT

D gene: NA
J gene: TRBJ2-1
V gene: TRBV11-2
clone size: NA
CDR3 protein: CASSLDPPHQFF
CDR3 DNA: TGTGCCAGCAGCTTAGATCCTCCTCACCAGTTCTTC

D gene: NA
J gene: TRBJ2-5
V gene: TRBV11-2
clone size: NA
CDR3 protein: CASSLLAGQGTQYF
CDR3 DNA: TGTGCCAGCAGCTTACTAGCGGGACAGGGGACCCAGTACTTC

D gene: NA
J gene: TRBJ1-2
V gene: TRBV3-1
clone size: NA
CDR3 protein: CASSQRGNGYTF
CDR3 DNA: TGTGCCAGCAGCCAAAGGGGAAATGGCTACACCTTC

D gene: NA
J gene: TRBJ1-2
V gene: TRBV7-8
clone size: few
CDR3 protein: CASSLTANYGYTF
CDR3 DNA: TGTGCCAGCAGCTTAACAGCTAACTATGGCTACACCTTC

D gene: NA
J gene: TRBJ1-1
V gene: TRBV7-9
clone size: few
CDR3 protein: CASSPGYRSEAFF
CDR3 DNA: TGTGCCAGCAGCCCGGGATACAGGAGTGAGGCTTTCTTT

D gene: TRBD1
J gene: TRBJ1-3
V gene: TRBV6-5
clone size: NA
CDR3 protein: CASSYSGQGENTIYF
CDR3 DNA: TGTGCCAGCAGTTATTCGGGACAGGGAGAAAACACCATATATTTT

D gene: TRBD2
J gene: TRBJ2-3
V gene: TRBV18
clone size: few
CDR3 protein: CASSPRLAGAVDTQYF
CDR3 DNA: TGTGCCAGCTCACCTAGGCTAGCGGGAGCTGTGGATACGCAGTATTTT

D gene: TRBD2
J gene: TRBJ2-3
V gene: TRBV29-1
clone size: few
CDR3 protein: CSPCVGLASTDTQYF
CDR3 DNA: TGCAGCCCCTGCGTCGGACTAGCGAGCACAGATACGCAGTATTTT

D gene: NA
J gene: TRBJ2-1
V gene: TRBV30
clone size: few
CDR3 protein: CAWSKNNEQFF
CDR3 DNA: TGTGCCTGGAGTAAGAACAATGAGCAGTTCTTC

D gene: TRBD1
J gene: TRBJ1-5
V gene: TRBV12-3/TRBV12-4
clone size: NA
CDR3 protein: CASRPGQGERKPQHF
CDR3 DNA: TGTGCCAGCAGACCGGGACAGGGCGAAAGGAAGCCCCAGCATTTT

D gene: TRBD2
J gene: TRBJ2-3
V gene: TRBV6-2/TRBV6-3
clone size: once
CDR3 protein: CASSQTSGYTDTQYF
CDR3 DNA: TGTGCCAGCAGTCAGACTAGCGGATACACAGATACGCAGTATTTT

D gene: NA
J gene: TRBJ1-2
V gene: TRBV24-1
clone size: few
CDR3 protein: CATSDRANYGYTF
CDR3 DNA: TGTGCCACCAGTGACAGGGCAAACTATGGCTACACCTTC

D gene: NA
J gene: TRBJ1-3
V gene: TRBV29-1
clone size: NA
CDR3 protein: CSVDVGNTIYF
CDR3 DNA: TGCAGCGTTGACGTTGGAAACACCATATATTTT

D gene: NA
J gene: TRBJ2-3
V gene: TRBV29-1
clone size: NA
CDR3 protein: CSVAPRSTDTQYF
CDR3 DNA: TGCAGCGTTGCCCCCAGGAGCACAGATACGCAGTATTTT

D gene: NA
J gene: TRBJ1-1
V gene: TRBV6-5
clone size: NA
CDR3 protein: CASSYSEELGETEAFF
CDR3 DNA: TGTGCCAGCAGTTACTCGGAGGAGTTGGGAGAGACTGAAGCTTTCTTT

D gene: TRBD2
J gene: TRBJ2-1
V gene: TRBV11-3
clone size: NA
CDR3 protein: CASSLELAGPYNEQFF
CDR3 DNA: TGTGCCAGCAGCTTAGAACTAGCGGGGCCATACAATGAGCAGTTCTTC

D gene: NA
J gene: TRBJ2-6
V gene: TRBV20-1
clone size: NA
CDR3 protein: CSARGQHLYSGANVLTF
CDR3 DNA: TGCAGTGCTAGAGGACAGCATTTATACTCTGGGGCCAACGTCCTGACTTTC

D gene: TRBD2
J gene: TRBJ2-2
V gene: TRBV6-7
clone size: few
CDR3 protein: CASSYSTSGNNTGELFF
CDR3 DNA: TGTGCCAGCAGTTACTCTACTAGCGGGAATAACACCGGGGAGCTGTTTTTT

D gene: TRBD2
J gene: TRBJ2-2
V gene: TRBV12-3/TRBV12-4
clone size: NA
CDR3 protein: CASSPGGTGELFF
CDR3 DNA: TGTGCCAGCAGTCCGGGAGGTACCGGGGAGCTGTTTTTT

D gene: NA
J gene: TRBJ1-3
V gene: TRBV7-9
clone size: few
CDR3 protein: CASSLASPGVSGNTIYF
CDR3 DNA: TGTGCCAGCAGCTTAGCATCTCCAGGTGTCTCTGGAAACACCATATATTTT

D gene: NA
J gene: TRBJ1-2
V gene: TRBV6-5
clone size: NA
CDR3 protein: CASSYDPGNYGYTF
CDR3 DNA: TGTGCCAGCAGTTACGATCCAGGCAACTATGGCTACACCTTC

D gene: NA
J gene: TRBJ1-2
V gene: TRBV12-3/TRBV12-4
clone size: NA
CDR3 protein: CASSSRDKGSVHGYTF
CDR3 DNA: TGTGCCAGCAGTTCCCGGGATAAGGGATCCGTACATGGCTACACCTTC

D gene: NA
J gene: TRBJ2-7
V gene: TRBV6-2/TRBV6-3
clone size: NA
CDR3 protein: CAVGEQYF
CDR3 DNA: TGTGCCGTCGGGGAGCAGTACTTC

D gene: NA
J gene: TRBJ2-3
V gene: TRBV6-5
clone size: NA
CDR3 protein: CASSYSLSVRDTQYF
CDR3 DNA: TGTGCCAGCAGTTACTCTTTGTCGGTCAGAGATACGCAGTATTTT

D gene: NA
J gene: TRBJ2-5
V gene: TRBV29-1
clone size: NA
CDR3 protein: CSVEENAGTQETQYF
CDR3 DNA: TGCAGCGTTGAAGAGAACGCCGGCACCCAAGAGACCCAGTACTTC

D gene: NA
J gene: TRBJ2-3
V gene: TRBV6-2/TRBV6-3
clone size: few
CDR3 protein: CASSLPSTRGDTQYF
CDR3 DNA: TGTGCCAGCAGCCTACCCAGCACTCGAGGGGATACGCAGTATTTT

D gene: TRBD1
J gene: TRBJ2-1
V gene: TRBV7-2
clone size: few
CDR3 protein: CASSPSTGGLFHEQFF
CDR3 DNA: TGTGCCAGCAGCCCGTCGACAGGGGGTTTATTCCATGAGCAGTTCTTC